The 9 T cell receptor beta chains presented below share a single source sample, sequenced in a study of blood T cells in healthy people across ages. A second PCR, run for roughly 7 to 11 cycles, used a sample-barcoded 5' primer plus a J-beta primer mix. MiXCR, run by TCRdb on the 5' RACE reads, gives a single entry per CDR3 protein. The sample holds about 830,000 distinct CDR3 sequences, 58% seen once. Sequenced input: blood. All receptors come from a man aged 30-40 years in good health.

This clonotype came up many times. V gene TRBV20-1 combines with J gene TRBJ2-7, with TRBD2 as a possible D gene (6 bases). Germline values: CDR1 DFQATT, CDR2 SNEGSKA (reference sequence). This CDR3 comprises 11 residues. Trimming took off 4 bases at V and 6 bases at J, with 10 bases between the two ends. The CDR3 loop reads CSATGLLEQYF. CDR3 bases: TGCAGTGCTACGGGACTCCTCGAGCAGTACTTC.

About this clonotype: The junction and the germline gene differ at one end; a read error may be behind it. The V gene is TRBV4-3, the J gene TRBJ2-7, with a possible D match to TRBD2 (5 bases). The CDR3 has 14 residues. The germline gives CDR1 LGHNA, CDR2 YSLEER. For the CDR3, the DNA is TGCGCCAGCAGCCAAGATAACGGGGTCTACGAGCAGAACTTC. Translated, it gives CASSQDNGVYEQNF.

The chain links TRBV11-1 to TRBJ1-1; D is undetermined. CDR1 SGHAT and CDR2 FQDESV come from the germline V gene (reference sequence). Trimming took off 5 bases at V and 7 bases at J, with 11 bases between the two ends. CDR3 length equals 12 residues. The chain's CDR3 is CASSLNQDEAFF. The CDR3 bases are TGTGCCAGCAGCCTAAACCAGGATGAAGCTTTCTTT.

V gene TRBV11-1 combines with J gene TRBJ2-3; 7 bases fit TRBD1. The germline CDR1 and CDR2 sequences are SGHAT and FQDESV (reference sequence). V lost 5 bases to trimming and J lost 6 bases; unmatched junction nucleotides: 8. The CDR3 covers 14 residues. The CDR3 sequence: CASSRSRGSDTQYF. The DNA for the CDR3 is TGTGCCAGCAGCCGATCCAGGGGGAGTGATACGCAGTATTTT.

The J gene is TRBJ2-7, the V gene TRBV18; D is undetermined. The J call may be mistaken, given a closer DNA end match to TRBJ2-5. The germline V gene has CDR1 KGHSH and CDR2 LQKENI. This CDR3 comprises 14 residues. This CDR3 is CASSPPIADGTQYF. In DNA form, the CDR3 reads TGTGCCAGCTCACCACCGATTGCGGACGGGACCCAGTACTTC.

Comments on this clonotype: A much larger clone differs by one base, so this may be a read error. The chain carries TRBV4-3 and TRBJ2-5, with unresolved D. The CDR3 consists of 14 residues. V was clipped by 0 bases and J by 11 bases, with 16 bases between them. Germline V gene lookup returns CDR1 LGHNA and CDR2 YSLEER. Here the CDR3 reads CASSQDDSGLGQYF. The CDR3 DNA reads TGCGCCAGCAGCCAAGATGATTCCGGCCTTGGGCAGTACTTC.

J is TRBJ2-3 and V is TRBV24-1, with 7 bases that match TRBD2. Losses at the gene ends were 5 bases for V and 2 bases for J; bases not matched to a gene: 3. This CDR3 contains 14 residues. CDR1 is KGHDR and CDR2 is SFDVKD in the germline V gene. The CDR3 coding sequence is TGTGCCACCAGTGCGCGGGGGAACACAGATACGCAGTATTTT. This gives the protein CATSARGNTDTQYF.

This clonotype has a single count. Here the CDR3 DNA reads TGCAGTGTGCCCCAGGGATACACCTACGAGCAGTACTTC. Protein: CSVPQGYTYEQYF. V gene TRBV20-1 combines with J gene TRBJ2-7, with a tentative D call TRBD1 (5 bases). V was pared by 7 bases and J by 2 bases, with 15 bases between. The CDR3 is 13 residues long. Germline CDR1 DFQATT, CDR2 SNEGSKA (reference sequence).

The chain has TRBV27 and TRBJ2-7; TRBD1 or TRBD2 may be the D gene (6 bases each). The CDR3 sequence is 15 residues long. V was trimmed by 6 bases and J by 4 bases, leaving 19 bases between them. Per germline, CDR1 MNHEY and CDR2 SMNVEV (reference sequence). CDR3 sequence reads: CASSGRQEGWYEQYF. The CDR3 DNA reads TGTGCCAGCAGCGGGAGACAGGAGGGCTGGTACGAGCAGTACTTC.